This TCR beta chain was recorded in a study of regulatory T cells in long-lasting Graves disease. Germline V gives CDR1 MNHEY, CDR2 SMNVEV (reference sequence). The CDR3 sequence is 14 residues long. V was trimmed by 6 bases and J by 3 bases, leaving 9 bases between them. Library construction for TCR beta used iRepertoire HTBI primers and Arm-PCR of CDR3 regions. TCRdb used MiXCR to reprocess the multiplex PCR reads, holding one entry per CDR3 protein. The table has a few hundred thousand distinct CDR3 sequences, around 13% seen once. At least ten counts were recorded for this clonotype. Time point defined: newly diagnosed GD, antithyroid drugs for less than 3 months. The TCR library was prepared using RNA isolated from PBMCs. These data also featured in a second study, about T cells in Graves' hyperthyroidism and ophthalmopathy. That work states: Ophthalmopathy stood apart from stable hyperthyroidism in a 13 V-J model. Before onset, by a median of approximately 5.9 months, the model predicted ophthalmopathy.

This receptor was obtained from a woman aged 45 to 65 with Graves disease. The material sequenced was peripheral blood mononuclear cells (PBMCs), taken at new diagnosis, from a patient treated with antithyroid drugs. V usage is TRBV27 and J usage is TRBJ1-6; D remains ambiguous. The CDR3 here is CASSRDDYNSPLHF. Written as DNA, the CDR3 is TGTGCCAGCAGCAGAGACGACTATAATTCACCCCTCCACTTT.